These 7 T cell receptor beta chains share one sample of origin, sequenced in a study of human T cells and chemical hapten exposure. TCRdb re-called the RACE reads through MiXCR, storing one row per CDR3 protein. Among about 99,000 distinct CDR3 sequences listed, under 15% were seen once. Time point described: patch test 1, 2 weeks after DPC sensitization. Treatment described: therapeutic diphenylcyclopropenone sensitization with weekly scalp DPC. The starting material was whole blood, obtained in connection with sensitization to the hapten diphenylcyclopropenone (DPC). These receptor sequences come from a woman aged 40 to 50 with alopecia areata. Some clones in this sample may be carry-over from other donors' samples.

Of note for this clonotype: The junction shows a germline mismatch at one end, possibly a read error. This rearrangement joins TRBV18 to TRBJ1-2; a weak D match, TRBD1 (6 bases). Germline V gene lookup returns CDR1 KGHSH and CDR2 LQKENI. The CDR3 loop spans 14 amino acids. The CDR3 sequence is CTSSPPVDRTGYTF. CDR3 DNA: TGTACCAGCTCACCACCAGTGGACAGAACTGGCTACACCTTC.

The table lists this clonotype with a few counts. In DNA form, the CDR3 reads TGTGCCACCAGCTTACTAGCCGGATACTACGAGCAGTACTTC. Its translation is CATSLLAGYYEQYF. The V call is TRBV15, the J call TRBJ2-7; D perhaps matches TRBD2 (6 bases). The germline V gene has CDR1 LNHNV and CDR2 YYDKDF (reference sequence). The V gene lost 5 bases and the J gene lost 3 bases, with 14 bases spanning the gap. The CDR3 length is 14 residues. Based on the CDR3 plus reference TRBV15 and TRBJ2-7, the full variable domain is DAMVIQNPRYQVTQFGKPVTLSCSQTLNHNVMYWYQQKSSQAPKLLFHYYDKDFNNEADTPDNFQSRRPNTSFCFLDIRSPGLGDTAMYLCATSLLAGYYEQYFGPGTRLTVT.

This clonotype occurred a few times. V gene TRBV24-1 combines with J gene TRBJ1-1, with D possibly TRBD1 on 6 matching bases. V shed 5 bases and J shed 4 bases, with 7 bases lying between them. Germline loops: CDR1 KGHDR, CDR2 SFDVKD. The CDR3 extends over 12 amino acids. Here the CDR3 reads CATSGGGTEAFF. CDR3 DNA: TGTGCCACCAGTGGAGGGGGCACTGAAGCTTTCTTT.

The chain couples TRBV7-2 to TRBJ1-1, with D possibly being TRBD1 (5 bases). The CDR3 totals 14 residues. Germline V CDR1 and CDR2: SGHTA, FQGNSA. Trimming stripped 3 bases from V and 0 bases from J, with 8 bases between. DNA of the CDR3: TGTACCAGCAGCTTGGGGCTCATGAACACTGAAGCTTTCTTT. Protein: CTSSLGLMNTEAFF. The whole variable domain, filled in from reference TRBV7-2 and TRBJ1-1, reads GAGVSQSPSNKVTEKGKDVELRCDPISGHTALYWYRQSLGQGLEFLIYFQGNSAPDKSGLPSDRFSAERTGGSVSTLTIQRTQQEDSAVYLCTSSLGLMNTEAFFGQGTRLTVV.

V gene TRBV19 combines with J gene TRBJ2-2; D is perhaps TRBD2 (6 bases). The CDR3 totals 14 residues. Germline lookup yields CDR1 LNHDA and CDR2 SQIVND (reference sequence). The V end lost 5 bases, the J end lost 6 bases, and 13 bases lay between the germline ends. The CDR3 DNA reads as TGTGCCAGTAGTTTCGGGACTCCAGCCGGGGAGCTGTTTTTT. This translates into CASSFGTPAGELFF. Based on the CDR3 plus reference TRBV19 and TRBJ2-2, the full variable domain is DGGITQSPKYLFRKEGQNVTLSCEQNLNHDAMYWYRQDPGQGLRLIYYSQIVNDFQKGDIAEGYSVSREKKESFPLTVTSAQKNPTAFYLCASSFGTPAGELFFGEGSRLTVL.

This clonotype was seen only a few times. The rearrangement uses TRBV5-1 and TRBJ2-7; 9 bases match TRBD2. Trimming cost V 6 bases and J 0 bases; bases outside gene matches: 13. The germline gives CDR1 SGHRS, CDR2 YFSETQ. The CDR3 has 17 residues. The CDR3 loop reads CASTRGGRALASYEQYF. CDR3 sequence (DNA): TGCGCCAGCACCCGGGGCGGGAGGGCCCTTGCCTCCTACGAGCAGTACTTC.

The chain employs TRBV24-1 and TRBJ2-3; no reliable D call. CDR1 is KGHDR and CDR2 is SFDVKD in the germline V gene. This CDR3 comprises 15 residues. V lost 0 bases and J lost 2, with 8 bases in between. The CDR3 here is CATSDLVVNTDTQYF. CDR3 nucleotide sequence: TGTGCCACCAGTGATTTGGTGGTGAACACAGATACGCAGTATTTT.